The T cell receptor (beta chain) described here comes from a study of tumor-infiltrating lymphocytes in primary liver carcinoma. Total RNA (around 500 ng) served as template for TCR beta cDNA synthesis primed by a constant-region primer. Researchers made the TCR beta libraries by running three nested multiplex PCR rounds with slightly modified ARM-PCR. Use of TRBV1-TRBV30 forward primers with a C-beta reverse primer characterized the first two PCR rounds, which lasted approximately 11 cycles each. TCRdb processed the multiplex PCR reads anew with MiXCR; each CDR3 protein has one entry. Altogether about 54,000 distinct CDR3 sequences are present, 70% to 80% being singletons, with the ten largest covering under 30%. Germline V gene lookup returns CDR1 MDHEN and CDR2 SYDVKM. The CDR3 consists of 16 residues. Trimming pared 5 bases from V and 0 bases from J, leaving 14 bases between. It was from 20-30 mg of unsorted bulk tissue that RNA and DNA were co-extracted.

General study points: Tumor specimens were characterized by a significantly higher top-250-clone fraction than blood (p = 0.039).

A remark on this clonotype: Its antigen is as yet unknown. A read error is possible here, since a much larger clone lies one base away.

The sample was liver tumor tissue from sampling region 2. Subset of the sample: tumor region T2, inferior pole. The rearrangement links TRBV28 to TRBJ2-4; no reliable D call. The sequence derives from a man aged 35 to 55 with primary liver carcinoma and hepatitis B virus infection. DNA of the CDR3: TGTGCCAGCAGTGCGCGCCCATATCTAGCCAAAAACATTCAGTACTTC. Its protein is CASSARPYLAKNIQYF.